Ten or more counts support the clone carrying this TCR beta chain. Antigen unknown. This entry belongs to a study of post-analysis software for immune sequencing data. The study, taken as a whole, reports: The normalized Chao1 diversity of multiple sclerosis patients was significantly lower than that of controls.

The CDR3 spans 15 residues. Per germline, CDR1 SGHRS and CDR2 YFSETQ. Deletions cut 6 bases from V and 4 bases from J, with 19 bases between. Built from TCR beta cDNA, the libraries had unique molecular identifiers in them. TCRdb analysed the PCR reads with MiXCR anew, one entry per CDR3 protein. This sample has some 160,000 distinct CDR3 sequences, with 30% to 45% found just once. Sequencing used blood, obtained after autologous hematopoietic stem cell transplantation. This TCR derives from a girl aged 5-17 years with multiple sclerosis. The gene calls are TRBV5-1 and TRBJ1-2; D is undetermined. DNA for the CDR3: TGCGCCAGCAATAAAGATATCACCCCTGGCTATGGCTACACCTTC. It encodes CASNKDITPGYGYTF.